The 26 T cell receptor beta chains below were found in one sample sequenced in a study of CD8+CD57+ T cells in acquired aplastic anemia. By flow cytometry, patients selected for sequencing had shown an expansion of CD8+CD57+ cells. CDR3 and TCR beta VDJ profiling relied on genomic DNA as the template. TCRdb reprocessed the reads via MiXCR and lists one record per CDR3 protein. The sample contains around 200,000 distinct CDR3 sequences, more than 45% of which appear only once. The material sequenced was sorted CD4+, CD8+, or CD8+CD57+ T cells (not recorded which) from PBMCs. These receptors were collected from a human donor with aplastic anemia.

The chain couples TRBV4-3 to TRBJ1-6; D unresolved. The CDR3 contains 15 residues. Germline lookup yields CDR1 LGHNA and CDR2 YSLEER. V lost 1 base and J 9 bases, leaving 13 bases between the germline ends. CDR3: CASSQAIGGGSPLHF. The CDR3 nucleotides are TGCGCCAGCAGCCAAGCAATCGGAGGAGGTTCACCCCTCCACTTT.

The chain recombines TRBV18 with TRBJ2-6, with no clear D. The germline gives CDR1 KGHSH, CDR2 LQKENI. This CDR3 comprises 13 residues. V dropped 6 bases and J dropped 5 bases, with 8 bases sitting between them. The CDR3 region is CASSADWANVLTF. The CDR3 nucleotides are TGTGCCAGCTCCGCCGACTGGGCCAACGTCCTGACTTTC.

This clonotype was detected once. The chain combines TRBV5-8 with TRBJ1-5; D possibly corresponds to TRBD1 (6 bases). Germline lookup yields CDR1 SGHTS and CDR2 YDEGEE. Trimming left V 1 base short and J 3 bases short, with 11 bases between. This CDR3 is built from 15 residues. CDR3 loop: CASSLTGSVNQPQHF. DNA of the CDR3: TGTGCCAGCAGCTTGACAGGGAGTGTCAATCAGCCCCAGCATTTT.

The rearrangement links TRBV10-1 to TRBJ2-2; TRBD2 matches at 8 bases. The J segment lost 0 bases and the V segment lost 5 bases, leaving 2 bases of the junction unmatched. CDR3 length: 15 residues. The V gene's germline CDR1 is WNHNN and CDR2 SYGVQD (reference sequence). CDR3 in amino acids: CASSTLAANTGELFF. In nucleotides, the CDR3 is TGCGCCAGCAGTACACTAGCGGCGAACACCGGGGAGCTGTTTTTT.

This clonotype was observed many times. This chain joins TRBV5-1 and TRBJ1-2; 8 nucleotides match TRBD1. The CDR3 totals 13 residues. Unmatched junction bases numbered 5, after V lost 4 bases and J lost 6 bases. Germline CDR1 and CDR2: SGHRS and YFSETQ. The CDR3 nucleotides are TGCGCCAGCAGCCTGGACAGGGATAATGGCTACACCTTC. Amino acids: CASSLDRDNGYTF.

CDR3 in DNA: TGTGCCAGCAGCCAAGAAGTCGGAGGGTTGGGCACTGAAGCTTTCTTT. It yields the protein CASSQEVGGLGTEAFF. The V gene is TRBV3-1, the J gene TRBJ1-1, with unresolved D. The germline V gene encodes CDR1 LGHDT and CDR2 YNNKEL (reference sequence). Between the trimmed V and J ends, which lost 0 bases and 4 bases, there was a span of 15 bases. This CDR3 region has 16 residues.

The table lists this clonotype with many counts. CDR3 region: CASSLAGLAGFYEQYF. The DNA for the CDR3 is TGTGCCAGCAGCTTAGCGGGACTAGCGGGGTTCTACGAGCAGTACTTC. V usage is TRBV7-2 and J usage is TRBJ2-7; 13 positions agree with TRBD2. V gave up 0 bases and J gave up 3 bases; unmatched junction bases: 2. CDR3 size: 16 residues. Germline V gives CDR1 SGHTA, CDR2 FQGNSA. The whole variable domain, remainder taken from reference TRBV7-2 and TRBJ2-7, is GAGVSQSPSNKVTEKGKDVELRCDPISGHTALYWYRQSLGQGLEFLIYFQGNSAPDKSGLPSDRFSAERTGGSVSTLTIQRTQQEDSAVYLCASSLAGLAGFYEQYFGPGTRLTVT.

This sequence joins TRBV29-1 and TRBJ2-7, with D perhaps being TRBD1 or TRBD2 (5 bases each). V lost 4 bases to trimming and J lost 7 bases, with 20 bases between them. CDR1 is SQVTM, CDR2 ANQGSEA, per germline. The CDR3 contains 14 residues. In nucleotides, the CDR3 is TGCAGCGTTGGTGTGGGGCCGTACGGCGGGGAGCAGTACTTC. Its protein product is CSVGVGPYGGEQYF.

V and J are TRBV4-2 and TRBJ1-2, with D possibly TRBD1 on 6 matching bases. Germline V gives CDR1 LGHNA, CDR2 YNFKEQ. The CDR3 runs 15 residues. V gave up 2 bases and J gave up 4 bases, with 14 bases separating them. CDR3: CASSQYTGLGYGYTF. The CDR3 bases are TGTGCCAGCAGCCAATATACAGGGCTCGGCTATGGCTACACCTTC.

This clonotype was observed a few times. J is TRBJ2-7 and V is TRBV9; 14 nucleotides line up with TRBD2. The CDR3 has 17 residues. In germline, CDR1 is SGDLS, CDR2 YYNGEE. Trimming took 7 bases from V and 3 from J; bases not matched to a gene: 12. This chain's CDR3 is CASSRTGGTSGSYEQYF. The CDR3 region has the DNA TGTGCCAGCTCAAGGACAGGCGGGACTAGCGGGAGCTACGAGCAGTACTTC.

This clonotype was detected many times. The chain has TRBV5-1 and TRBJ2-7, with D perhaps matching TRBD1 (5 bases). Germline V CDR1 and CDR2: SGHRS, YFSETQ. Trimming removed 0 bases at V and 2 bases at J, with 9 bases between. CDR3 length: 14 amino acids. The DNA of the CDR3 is TGCGCCAGCAGCTTGGCTATAGGGGCCTACGAGCAGTACTTC. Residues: CASSLAIGAYEQYF.

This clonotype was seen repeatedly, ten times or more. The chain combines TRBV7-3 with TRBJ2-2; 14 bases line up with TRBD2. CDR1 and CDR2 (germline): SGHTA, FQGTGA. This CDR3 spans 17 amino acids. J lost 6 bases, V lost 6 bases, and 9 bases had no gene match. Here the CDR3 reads CASRLGGLAGVAGELFF. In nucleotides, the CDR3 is TGTGCCAGCAGGCTCGGGGGACTAGCGGGAGTAGCCGGGGAGCTGTTTTTT.

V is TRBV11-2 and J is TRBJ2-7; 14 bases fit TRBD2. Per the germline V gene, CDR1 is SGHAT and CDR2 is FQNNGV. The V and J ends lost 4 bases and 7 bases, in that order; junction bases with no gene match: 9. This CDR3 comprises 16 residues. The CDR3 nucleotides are TGTGCCAGCAGCTCCCGAACGACTAGCGGGGGGGCTGAGCAGTACTTC. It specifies CASSSRTTSGGAEQYF.

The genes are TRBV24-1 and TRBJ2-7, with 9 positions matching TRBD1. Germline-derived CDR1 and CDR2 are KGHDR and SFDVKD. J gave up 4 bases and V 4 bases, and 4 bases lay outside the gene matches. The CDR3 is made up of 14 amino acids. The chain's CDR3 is CATSERGQGYEQYF. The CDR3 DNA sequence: TGTGCCACCAGTGAGAGGGGACAGGGATACGAGCAGTACTTC.

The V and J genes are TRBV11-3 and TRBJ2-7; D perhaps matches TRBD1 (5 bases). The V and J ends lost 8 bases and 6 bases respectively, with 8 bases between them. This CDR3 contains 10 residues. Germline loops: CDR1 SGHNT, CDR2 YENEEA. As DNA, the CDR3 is TGTGCCAGCCCTAGGGGCGAGCAGTACTTC. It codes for CASPRGEQYF.

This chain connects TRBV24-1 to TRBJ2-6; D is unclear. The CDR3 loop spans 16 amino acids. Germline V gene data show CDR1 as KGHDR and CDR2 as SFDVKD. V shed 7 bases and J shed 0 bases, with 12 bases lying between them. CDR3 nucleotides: TGTGCCACCAGCGTCCGATCGGGCTCTGGGGCCAACGTCCTGACTTTC. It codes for CATSVRSGSGANVLTF.

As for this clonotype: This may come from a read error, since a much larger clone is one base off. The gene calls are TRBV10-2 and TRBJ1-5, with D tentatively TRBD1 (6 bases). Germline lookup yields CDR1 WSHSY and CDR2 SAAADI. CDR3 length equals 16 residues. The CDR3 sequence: CASSESPTGMHQPRHF. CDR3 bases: TGCGCCAGCAGTGAGTCACCCACAGGGATGCATCAGCCCCGGCATTTT.

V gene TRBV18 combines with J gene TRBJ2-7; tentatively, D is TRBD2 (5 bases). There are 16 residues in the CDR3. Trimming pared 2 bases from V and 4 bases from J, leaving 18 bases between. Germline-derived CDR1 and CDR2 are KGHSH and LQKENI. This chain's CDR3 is CASSPSRTFAGYEQYF. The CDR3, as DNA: TGTGCCAGCTCACCATCCCGAACCTTTGCGGGTTACGAGCAGTACTTC.

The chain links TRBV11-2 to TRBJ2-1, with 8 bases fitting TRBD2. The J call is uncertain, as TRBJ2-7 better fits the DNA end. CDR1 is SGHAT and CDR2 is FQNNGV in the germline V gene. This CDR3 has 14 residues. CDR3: CASNTGGTSYEQYF. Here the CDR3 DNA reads TGTGCCAGCAATACGGGGGGGACCTCCTACGAGCAGTACTTC.

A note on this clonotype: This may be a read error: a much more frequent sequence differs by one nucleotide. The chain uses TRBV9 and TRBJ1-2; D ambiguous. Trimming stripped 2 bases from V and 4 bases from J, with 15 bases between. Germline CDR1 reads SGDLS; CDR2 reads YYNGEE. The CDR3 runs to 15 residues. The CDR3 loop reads CASSVPLLGPYGYTF. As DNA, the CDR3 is TGTGCCAGCAGCGTCCCTCTACTGGGCCCCTATGGCTACACCTTC.

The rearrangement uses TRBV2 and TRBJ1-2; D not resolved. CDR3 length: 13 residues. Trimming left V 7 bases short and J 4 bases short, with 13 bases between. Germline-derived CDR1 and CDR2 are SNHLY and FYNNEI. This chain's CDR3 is CASTGFQGYGYTF. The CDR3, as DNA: TGTGCCAGCACAGGATTCCAAGGCTATGGCTACACCTTC.

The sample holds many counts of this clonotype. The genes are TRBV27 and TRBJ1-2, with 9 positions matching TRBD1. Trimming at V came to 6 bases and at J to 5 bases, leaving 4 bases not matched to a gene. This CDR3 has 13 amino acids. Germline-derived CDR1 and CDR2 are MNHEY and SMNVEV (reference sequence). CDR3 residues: CASSKDRGYGYTF. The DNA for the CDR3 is TGTGCCAGCAGCAAAGACAGGGGGTATGGCTACACCTTC.

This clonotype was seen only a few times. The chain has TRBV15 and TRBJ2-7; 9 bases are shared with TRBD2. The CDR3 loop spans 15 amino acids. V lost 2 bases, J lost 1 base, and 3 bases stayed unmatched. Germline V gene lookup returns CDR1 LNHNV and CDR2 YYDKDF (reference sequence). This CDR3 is CATSRLTSGSYEQYF. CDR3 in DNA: TGTGCCACCAGCAGATTAACTAGCGGGTCCTACGAGCAGTACTTC.

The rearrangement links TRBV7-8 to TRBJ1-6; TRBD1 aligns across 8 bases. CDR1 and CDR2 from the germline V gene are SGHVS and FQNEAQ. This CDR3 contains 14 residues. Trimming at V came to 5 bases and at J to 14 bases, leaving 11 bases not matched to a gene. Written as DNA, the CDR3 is TGTGCCAGCAGCCTAGGAGTCGGGACAGGCACCCTCCACTTT. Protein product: CASSLGVGTGTLHF.

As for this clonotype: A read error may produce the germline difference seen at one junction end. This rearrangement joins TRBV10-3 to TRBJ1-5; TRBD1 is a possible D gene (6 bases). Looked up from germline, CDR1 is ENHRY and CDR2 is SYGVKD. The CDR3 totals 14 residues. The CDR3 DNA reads TGTGCCAGCAGTTATGCGAGGGGGGCCGGGCCCCAGCATTTT. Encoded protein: CASSYARGAGPQHF.

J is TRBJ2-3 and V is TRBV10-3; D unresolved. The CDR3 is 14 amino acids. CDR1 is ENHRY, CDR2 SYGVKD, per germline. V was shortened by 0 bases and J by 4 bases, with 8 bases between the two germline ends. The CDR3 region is CAISESGSADTQYF. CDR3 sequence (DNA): TGTGCCATCAGTGAGTCAGGTTCTGCAGATACGCAGTATTTT.